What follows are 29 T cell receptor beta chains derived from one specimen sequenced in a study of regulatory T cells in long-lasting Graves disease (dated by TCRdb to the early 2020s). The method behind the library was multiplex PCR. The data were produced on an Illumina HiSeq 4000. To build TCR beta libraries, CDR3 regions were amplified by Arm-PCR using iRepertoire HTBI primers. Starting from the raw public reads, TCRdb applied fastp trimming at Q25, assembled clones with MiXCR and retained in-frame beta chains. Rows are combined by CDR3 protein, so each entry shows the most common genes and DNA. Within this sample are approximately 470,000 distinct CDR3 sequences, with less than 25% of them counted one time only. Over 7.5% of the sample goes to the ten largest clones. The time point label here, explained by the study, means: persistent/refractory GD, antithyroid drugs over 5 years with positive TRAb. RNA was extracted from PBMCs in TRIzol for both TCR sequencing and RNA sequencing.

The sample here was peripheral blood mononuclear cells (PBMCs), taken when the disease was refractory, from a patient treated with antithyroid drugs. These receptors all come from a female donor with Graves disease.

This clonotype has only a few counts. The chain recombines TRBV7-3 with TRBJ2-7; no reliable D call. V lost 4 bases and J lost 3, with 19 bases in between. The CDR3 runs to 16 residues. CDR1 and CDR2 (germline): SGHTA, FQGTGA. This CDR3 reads CASSSRGGVPIYEQYF. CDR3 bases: TGTGCCAGCAGCTCCCGAGGTGGGGTCCCGATCTACGAGCAGTACTTC.

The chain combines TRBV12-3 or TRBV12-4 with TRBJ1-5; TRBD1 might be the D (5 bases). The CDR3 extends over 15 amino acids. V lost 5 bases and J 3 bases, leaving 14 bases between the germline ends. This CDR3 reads CASSLSGQYNQPQHF. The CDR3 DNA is TGTGCCAGCAGTCTCTCAGGGCAGTACAATCAGCCCCAGCATTTT.

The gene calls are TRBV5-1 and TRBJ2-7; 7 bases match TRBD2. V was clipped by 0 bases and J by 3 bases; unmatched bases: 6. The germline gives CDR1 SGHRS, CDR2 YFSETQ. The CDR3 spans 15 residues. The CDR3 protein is CASSLVGGRYYEQYF. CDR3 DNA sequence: TGCGCCAGCAGCTTGGTGGGAGGGCGGTACTACGAGCAGTACTTC.

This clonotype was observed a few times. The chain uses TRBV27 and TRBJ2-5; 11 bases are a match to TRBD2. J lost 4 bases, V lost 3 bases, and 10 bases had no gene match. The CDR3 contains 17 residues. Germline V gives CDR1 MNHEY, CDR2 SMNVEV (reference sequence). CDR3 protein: CASSFLTSGSYIETQYF. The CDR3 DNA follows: TGTGCCAGCAGTTTTCTCACTAGCGGGAGTTATATAGAGACCCAGTACTTC.

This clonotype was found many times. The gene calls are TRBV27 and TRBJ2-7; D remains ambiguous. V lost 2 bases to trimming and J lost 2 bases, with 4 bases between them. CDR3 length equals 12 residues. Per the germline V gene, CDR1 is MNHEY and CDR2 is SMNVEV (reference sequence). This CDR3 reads CASSLNTYEQYF. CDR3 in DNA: TGTGCCAGCAGTTTAAACACCTACGAGCAGTACTTC.

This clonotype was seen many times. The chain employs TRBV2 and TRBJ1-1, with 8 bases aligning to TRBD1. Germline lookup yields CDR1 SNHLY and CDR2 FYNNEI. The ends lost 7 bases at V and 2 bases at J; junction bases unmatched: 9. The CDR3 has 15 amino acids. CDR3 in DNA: TGTGCCAGCATGGTGGAGACAGGGGCTAACACTGAAGCTTTCTTT. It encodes CASMVETGANTEAFF. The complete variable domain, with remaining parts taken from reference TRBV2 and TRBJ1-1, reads EPEVTQTPSHQVTQMGQEVILRCVPISNHLYFYWYRQILGQKVEFLVSFYNNEISEKSEIFDDQFSVERPDGSNFTLKIRSTKLEDSAMYFCASMVETGANTEAFFGQGTRLTVV.

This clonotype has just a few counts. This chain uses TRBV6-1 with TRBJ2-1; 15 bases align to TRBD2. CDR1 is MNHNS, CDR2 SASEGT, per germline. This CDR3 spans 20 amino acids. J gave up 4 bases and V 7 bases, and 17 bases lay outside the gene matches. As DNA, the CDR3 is TGTGCCAGCACCGAACCGTTGGGACTAGCGGGAGGCACTCCGTACAATGAGCAGTTCTTC. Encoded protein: CASTEPLGLAGGTPYNEQFF.

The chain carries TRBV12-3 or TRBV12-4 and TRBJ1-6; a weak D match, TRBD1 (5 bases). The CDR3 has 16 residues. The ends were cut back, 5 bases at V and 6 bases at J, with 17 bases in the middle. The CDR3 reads CASSEWSRQPNSPLHF. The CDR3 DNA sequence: TGTGCCAGCAGTGAATGGTCTAGACAGCCTAATTCACCCCTCCACTTT.

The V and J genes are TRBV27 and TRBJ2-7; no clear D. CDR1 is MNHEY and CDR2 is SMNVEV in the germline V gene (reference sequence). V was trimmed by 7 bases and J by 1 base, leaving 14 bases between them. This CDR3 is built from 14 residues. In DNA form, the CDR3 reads TGTGCCAGCAACTTCCTTGGCGGTTCCTACGAGCAGTACTTC. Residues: CASNFLGGSYEQYF.

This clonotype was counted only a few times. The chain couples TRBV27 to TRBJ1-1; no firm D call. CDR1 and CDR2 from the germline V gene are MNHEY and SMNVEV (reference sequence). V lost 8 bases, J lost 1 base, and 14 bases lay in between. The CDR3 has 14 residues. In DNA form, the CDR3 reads TGTGCCAGCGGCCGTCTGGACCAGAACACTGAAGCTTTCTTT. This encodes CASGRLDQNTEAFF.

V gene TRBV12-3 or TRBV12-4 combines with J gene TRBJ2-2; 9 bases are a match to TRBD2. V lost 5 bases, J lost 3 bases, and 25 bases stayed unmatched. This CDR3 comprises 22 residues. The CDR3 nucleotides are TGTGCCAGCAGTACTCATTTTGTACGGATTAGCGGGAGCGATCGTGACACCGGGGAGCTGTTTTTT. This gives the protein CASSTHFVRISGSDRDTGELFF.

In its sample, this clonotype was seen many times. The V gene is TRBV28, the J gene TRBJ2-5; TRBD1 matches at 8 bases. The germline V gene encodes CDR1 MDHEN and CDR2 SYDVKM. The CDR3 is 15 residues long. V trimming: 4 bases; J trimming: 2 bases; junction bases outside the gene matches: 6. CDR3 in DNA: TGTGCCAGCAGTTCGACGGGACAGGTTCAAGAGACCCAGTACTTC. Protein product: CASSSTGQVQETQYF.

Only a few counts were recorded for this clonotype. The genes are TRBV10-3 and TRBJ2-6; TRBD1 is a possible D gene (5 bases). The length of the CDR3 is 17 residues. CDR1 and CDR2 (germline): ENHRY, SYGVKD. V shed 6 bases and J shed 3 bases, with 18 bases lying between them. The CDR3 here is CAIRAQGVVGGANVLTF. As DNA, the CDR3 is TGTGCCATCAGAGCTCAGGGTGTCGTAGGTGGGGCCAACGTCCTGACTTTC.

In nucleotides, the CDR3 is TGTGCCAGCAGTCCGTTTGGGAACACCCAAGAGACCCAGTACTTC. This encodes CASSPFGNTQETQYF. The chain has TRBV7-9 and TRBJ2-5; D is unresolved. Germline loops: CDR1 SEHNR, CDR2 FQNEAQ (reference sequence). Between the trimmed V and J ends, which lost 6 bases and 1 base, there was a span of 15 bases. The length of the CDR3 is 15 residues. Together with reference TRBV7-9 and TRBJ2-5, the CDR3 gives the full variable domain: DTGVSQNPRHKITKRGQNVTFRCDPISEHNRLYWYRQTLGQGPEFLTYFQNEAQLEKSRLLSDRFSAERPKGSFSTLEIQRTEQGDSAMYLCASSPFGNTQETQYFGPGTRLLVL.

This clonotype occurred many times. The CDR3 reads CASSHPGTGNTEAFF. As DNA, the CDR3 is TGTGCCAGCAGCCATCCCGGGACAGGTAACACTGAAGCTTTCTTT. The chain joins TRBV3-1 to TRBJ1-1, with 8 nucleotides matching TRBD1. The CDR3 spans 15 residues. Germline V lookup: CDR1 LGHDT, CDR2 YNNKEL (reference sequence). V was pared by 3 bases and J by 2 bases, with 5 bases of the junction left unmatched.

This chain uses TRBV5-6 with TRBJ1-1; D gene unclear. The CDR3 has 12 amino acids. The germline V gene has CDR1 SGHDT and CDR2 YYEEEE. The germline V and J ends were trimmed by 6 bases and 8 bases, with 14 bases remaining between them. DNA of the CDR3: TGTGCCAGCACCTACGGCGGGATCGAAGCTTTCTTT. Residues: CASTYGGIEAFF.

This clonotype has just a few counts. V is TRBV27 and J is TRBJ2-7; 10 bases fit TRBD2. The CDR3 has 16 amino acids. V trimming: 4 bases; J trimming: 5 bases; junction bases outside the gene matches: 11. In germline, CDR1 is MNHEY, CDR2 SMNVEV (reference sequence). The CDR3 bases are TGTGCCAGCAGTTCACTCGGGGTAGCGGGAGGCCACGAGCAGTACTTC. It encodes CASSSLGVAGGHEQYF.

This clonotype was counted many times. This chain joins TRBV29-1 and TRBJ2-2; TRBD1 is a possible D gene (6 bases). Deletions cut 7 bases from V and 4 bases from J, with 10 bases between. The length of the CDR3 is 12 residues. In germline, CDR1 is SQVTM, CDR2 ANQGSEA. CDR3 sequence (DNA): TGCAGCGGGGGACACTTCACCGGGGAGCTGTTTTTT. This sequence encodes CSGGHFTGELFF.

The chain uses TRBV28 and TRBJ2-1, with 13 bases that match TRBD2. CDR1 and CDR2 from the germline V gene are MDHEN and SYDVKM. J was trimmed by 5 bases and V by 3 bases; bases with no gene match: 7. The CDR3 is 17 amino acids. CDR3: CASSFLIGLAGDNEQFF. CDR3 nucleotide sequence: TGTGCCAGCAGTTTCCTAATCGGACTAGCGGGAGACAATGAGCAGTTCTTC.

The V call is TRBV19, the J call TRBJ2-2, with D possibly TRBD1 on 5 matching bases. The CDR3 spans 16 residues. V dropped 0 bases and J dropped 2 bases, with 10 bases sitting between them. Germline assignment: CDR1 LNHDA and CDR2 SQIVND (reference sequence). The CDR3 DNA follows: TGTGCCAGTAGTATAGATCTATGGACAAACACCGGGGAGCTGTTTTTT. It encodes CASSIDLWTNTGELFF.

CDR3 DNA sequence: TGTGCTAGTGCCTCAGGAGTCCCTCTCTACAATGAGCAGTTCTTC. It translates to CASASGVPLYNEQFF. This chain connects TRBV12-5 to TRBJ2-1; D remains unclear. The CDR3 contains 15 residues. V dropped 7 bases and J dropped 3 bases, with 16 bases sitting between them. Germline lookup yields CDR1 LGHNT and CDR2 FRNRAP.

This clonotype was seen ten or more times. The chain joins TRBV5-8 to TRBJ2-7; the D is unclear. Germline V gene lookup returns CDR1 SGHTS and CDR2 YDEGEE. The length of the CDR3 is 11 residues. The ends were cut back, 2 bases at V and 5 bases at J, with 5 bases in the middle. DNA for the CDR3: TGTGCCAGCAGCTTCCCCCACGAGCAGTACTTC. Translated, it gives CASSFPHEQYF.

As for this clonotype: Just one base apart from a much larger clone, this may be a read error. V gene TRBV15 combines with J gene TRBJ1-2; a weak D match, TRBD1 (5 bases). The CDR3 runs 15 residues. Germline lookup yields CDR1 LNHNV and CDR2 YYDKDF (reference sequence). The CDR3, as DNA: TGTGCCACCAGCAGAGATCGACAGCCTAACTATGGCCACACCTTC. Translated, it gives CATSRDRQPNYGHTF.

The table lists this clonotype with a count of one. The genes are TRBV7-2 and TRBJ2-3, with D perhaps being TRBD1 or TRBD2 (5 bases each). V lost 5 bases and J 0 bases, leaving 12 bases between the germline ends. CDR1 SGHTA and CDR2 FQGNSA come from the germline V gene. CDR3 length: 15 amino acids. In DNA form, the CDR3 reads TGTGCCAGCAGCCGGGACGGCCTAAGCACAGATACGCAGTATTTT. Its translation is CASSRDGLSTDTQYF. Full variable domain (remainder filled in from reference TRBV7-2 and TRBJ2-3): GAGVSQSPSNKVTEKGKDVELRCDPISGHTALYWYRQSLGQGLEFLIYFQGNSAPDKSGLPSDRFSAERTGGSVSTLTIQRTQQEDSAVYLCASSRDGLSTDTQYFGPGTRLTVL.

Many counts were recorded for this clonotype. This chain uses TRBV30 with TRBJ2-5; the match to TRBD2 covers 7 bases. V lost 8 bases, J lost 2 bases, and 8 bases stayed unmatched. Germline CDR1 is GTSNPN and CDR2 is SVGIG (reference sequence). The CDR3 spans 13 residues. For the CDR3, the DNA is TGTGCCAGCTCGAGGGACTATCAAGAGACCCAGTACTTC. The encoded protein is CASSRDYQETQYF.

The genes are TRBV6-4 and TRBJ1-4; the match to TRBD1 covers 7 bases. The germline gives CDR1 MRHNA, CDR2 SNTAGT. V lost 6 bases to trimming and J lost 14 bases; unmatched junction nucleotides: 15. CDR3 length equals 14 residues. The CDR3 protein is CASRRQNRGVDLFF. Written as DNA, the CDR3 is TGTGCCAGCAGACGCCAGAACAGGGGAGTAGACCTGTTTTTT.

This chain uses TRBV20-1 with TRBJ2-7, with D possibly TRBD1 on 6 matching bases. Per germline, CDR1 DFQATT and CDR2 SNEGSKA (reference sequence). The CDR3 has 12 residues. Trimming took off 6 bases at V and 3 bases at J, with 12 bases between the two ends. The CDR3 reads CSAGTGIYEQYF. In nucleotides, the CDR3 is TGCAGTGCGGGTACAGGGATCTACGAGCAGTACTTC.

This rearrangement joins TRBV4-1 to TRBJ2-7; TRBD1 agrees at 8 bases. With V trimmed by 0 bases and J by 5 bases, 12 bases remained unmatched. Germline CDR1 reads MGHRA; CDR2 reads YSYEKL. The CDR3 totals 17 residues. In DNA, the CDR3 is TGCGCCAGCAGCCAAGATGAATTGATCAGGGGGCTCCACGAGCAGTACTTC. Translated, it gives CASSQDELIRGLHEQYF.

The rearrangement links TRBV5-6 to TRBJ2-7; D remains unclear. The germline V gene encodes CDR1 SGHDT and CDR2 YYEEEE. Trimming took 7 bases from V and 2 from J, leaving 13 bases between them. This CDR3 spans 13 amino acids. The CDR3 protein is CASSGGVTYEQYF. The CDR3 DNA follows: TGTGCCAGCTCCGGTGGGGTAACCTACGAGCAGTACTTC.